This T cell receptor beta chain originates from a study of T cell responses to AZD1222 COVID-19 vaccine. V lost 2 bases, J lost 0 bases, and 4 bases lay in between. CDR1 is SGHVS and CDR2 is FQNEAQ in the germline V gene. This CDR3 spans 13 amino acids. Using immunoSEQ multiplex PCR, the repertoire was profiled, and TCRdb retains in-frame clones only, with some absent. The data show 100,000 or so clones, with 87% seen just once and 2% to 2.5% held by the top ten. This rearrangement joins TRBV7-8 to TRBJ1-2; the D is unclear. The TCR was taken from an adult who received the AZD1222 COVID-19 vaccine. The sequenced sample was peripheral blood, obtained 28 days after the second AZD1222 dose. The CDR3 reads CASSLQSNYGYTF. CDR3 coding DNA: TGTGCCAGCAGCTTACAGTCTAACTATGGCTACACCTTC. Full variable domain (outside the CDR3, taken from reference TRBV7-8 and TRBJ1-2): GAGVSQSPRYKVAKRGQDVALRCDPISGHVSLFWYQQALGQGPEFLTYFQNEAQLDKSGLPSDRFFAERPEGSVSTLKIQRTQQEDSAVYLCASSLQSNYGYTFGSGTRLTVV.